The clone carrying this T cell receptor beta chain was recorded a few times. Its cognate antigen is unknown. This sample stems from a study of T-cell memory formation after mild COVID-19. In the study overall: Most TCR clusters belonged to a single donor.

Each CDR3 protein gets one entry after TCRdb re-called the 5' RACE reads with MiXCR. The sample contains around 45,000 distinct CDR3 sequences, roughly 9.8% of which appear only once. Trimming left V 3 bases short and J 0 bases short, with 6 bases between. CDR3 length equals 14 residues. Study results and limitations: Still unconfirmed is whether the second-wave clones peaking on day 37 recognized SARS-CoV-2. Clones contracting over day 15 to 85 were CD4/CD8 balanced, with later expanders leaning CD4+.

The sample consisted of PBMCs or a T cell subset sorted from them (not recorded which). The chain recombines TRBV12-3 or TRBV12-4 with TRBJ2-4; no clear D gene. This TCR was sampled from an adult woman who had mild COVID-19 (a few samples of this study predate the infection). Cell type and time point are not known. CDR3 protein: CASSFTVAKNIQYF. In nucleotides, the CDR3 is TGTGCCAGCAGTTTCACAGTAGCCAAAAACATTCAGTACTTC.